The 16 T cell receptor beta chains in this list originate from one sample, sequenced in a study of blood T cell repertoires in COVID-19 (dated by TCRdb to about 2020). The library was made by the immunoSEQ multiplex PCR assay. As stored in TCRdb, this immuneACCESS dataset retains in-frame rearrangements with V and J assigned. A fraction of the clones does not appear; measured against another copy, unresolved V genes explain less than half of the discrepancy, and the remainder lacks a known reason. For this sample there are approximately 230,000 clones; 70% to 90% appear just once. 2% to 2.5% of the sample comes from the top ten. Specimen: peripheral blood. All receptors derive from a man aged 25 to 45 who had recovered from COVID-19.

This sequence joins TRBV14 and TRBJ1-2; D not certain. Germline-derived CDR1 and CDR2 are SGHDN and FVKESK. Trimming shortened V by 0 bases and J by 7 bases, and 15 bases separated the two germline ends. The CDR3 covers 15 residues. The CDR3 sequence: CASSQERGMLSGYTF. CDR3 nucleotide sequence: TGTGCCAGCAGCCAAGAGAGAGGGATGCTTAGTGGCTACACCTTC.

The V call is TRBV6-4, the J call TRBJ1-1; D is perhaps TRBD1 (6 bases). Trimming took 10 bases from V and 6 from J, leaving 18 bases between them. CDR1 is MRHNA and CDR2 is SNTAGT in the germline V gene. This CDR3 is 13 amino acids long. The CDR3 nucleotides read TGTGCCACCAAGGGGACAAAGGACTCTGAAGCTTTCTTT. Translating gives CATKGTKDSEAFF.

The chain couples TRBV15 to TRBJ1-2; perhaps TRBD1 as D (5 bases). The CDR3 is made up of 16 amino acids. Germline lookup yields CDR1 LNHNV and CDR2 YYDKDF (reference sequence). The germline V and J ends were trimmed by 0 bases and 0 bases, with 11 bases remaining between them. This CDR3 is CATSRDSGGANYGYTF. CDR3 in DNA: TGTGCCACCAGCAGAGATAGTGGAGGGGCTAACTATGGCTACACCTTC.

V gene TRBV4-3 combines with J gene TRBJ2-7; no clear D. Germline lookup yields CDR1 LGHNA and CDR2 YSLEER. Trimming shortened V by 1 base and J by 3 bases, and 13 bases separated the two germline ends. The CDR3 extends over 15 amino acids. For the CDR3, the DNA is TGCGCCAGCAGCCAAGGGGCGATTGGGCTCTACGAGCAGTACTTC. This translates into CASSQGAIGLYEQYF.

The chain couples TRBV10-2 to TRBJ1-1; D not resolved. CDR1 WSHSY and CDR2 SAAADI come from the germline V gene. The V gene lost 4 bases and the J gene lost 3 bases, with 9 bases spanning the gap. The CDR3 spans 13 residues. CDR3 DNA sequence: TGCGCCAGCAGTGTCGAGGTGTACACTGAAGCTTTCTTT. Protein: CASSVEVYTEAFF.

The CDR3 bases are TGTGCCAGCAGCTTAGAGACAGGGTCCGGAAACACCATATATTTT. Encoded protein: CASSLETGSGNTIYF. The chain links TRBV11-3 to TRBJ1-3, with 7 nucleotides matching TRBD1. J was trimmed by 4 bases and V by 0 bases; bases with no gene match: 3. The CDR3 has 15 residues. CDR1 is SGHNT and CDR2 is YENEEA in the germline V gene. Filled out from reference TRBV11-3 and TRBJ1-3, the complete variable domain reads EAGVVQSPRYKIIEKKQPVAFWCNPISGHNTLYWYLQNLGQGPELLIRYENEEAVDDSQLPKDRFSAERLKGVDSTLKIQPAELGDSAVYLCASSLETGSGNTIYFGEGSWLTVV.

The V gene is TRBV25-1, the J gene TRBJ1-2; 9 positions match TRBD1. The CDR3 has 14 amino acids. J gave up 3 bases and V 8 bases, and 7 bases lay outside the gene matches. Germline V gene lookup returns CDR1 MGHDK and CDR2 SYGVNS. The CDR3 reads CASGRTGDYYGYTF. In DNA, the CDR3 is TGTGCCAGCGGCCGGACAGGGGACTACTATGGCTACACCTTC.

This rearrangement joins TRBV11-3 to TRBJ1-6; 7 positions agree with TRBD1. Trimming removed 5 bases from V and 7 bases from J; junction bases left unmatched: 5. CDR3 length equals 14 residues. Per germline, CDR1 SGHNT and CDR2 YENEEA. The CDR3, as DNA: TGTGCCAGCAGCCAGGGGGGCGCGAATTCACCCCTCCACTTT. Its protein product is CASSQGGANSPLHF.

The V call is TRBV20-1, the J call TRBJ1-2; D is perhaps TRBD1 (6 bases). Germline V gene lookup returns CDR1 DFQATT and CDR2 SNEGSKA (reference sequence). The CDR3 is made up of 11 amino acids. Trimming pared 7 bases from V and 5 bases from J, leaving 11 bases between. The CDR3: CSVLQGYGYTF. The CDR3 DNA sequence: TGCAGTGTCCTACAGGGATATGGCTACACCTTC.

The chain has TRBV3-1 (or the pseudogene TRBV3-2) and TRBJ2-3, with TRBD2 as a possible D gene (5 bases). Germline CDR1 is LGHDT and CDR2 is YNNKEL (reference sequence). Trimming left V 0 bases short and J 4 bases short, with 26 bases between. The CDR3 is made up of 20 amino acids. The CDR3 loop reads CASSQDWADPWEDYADTQYF. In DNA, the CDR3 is TGTGCCAGCAGCCAAGATTGGGCGGACCCGTGGGAAGACTACGCAGATACGCAGTATTTT.

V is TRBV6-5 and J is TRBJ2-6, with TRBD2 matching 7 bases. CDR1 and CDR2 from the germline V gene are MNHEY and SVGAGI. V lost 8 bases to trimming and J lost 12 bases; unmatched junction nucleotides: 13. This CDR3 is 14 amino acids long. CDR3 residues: CASGERGFSVVLTF. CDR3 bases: TGTGCCAGCGGGGAGCGGGGCTTTTCCGTCGTCCTGACTTTC.

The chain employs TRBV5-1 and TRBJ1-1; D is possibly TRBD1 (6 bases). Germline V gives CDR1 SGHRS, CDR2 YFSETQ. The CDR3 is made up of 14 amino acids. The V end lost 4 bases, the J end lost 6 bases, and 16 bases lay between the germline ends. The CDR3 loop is CASSGNRDGAEAFF. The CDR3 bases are TGCGCCAGCAGCGGGAACAGGGACGGGGCTGAAGCTTTCTTT.

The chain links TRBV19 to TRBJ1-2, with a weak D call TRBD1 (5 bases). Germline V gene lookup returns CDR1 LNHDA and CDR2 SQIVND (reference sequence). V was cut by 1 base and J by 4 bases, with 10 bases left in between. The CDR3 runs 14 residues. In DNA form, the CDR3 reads TGTGCCAGTAGTATAGCGGGGGGTACCTATGGCTACACCTTC. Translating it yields CASSIAGGTYGYTF. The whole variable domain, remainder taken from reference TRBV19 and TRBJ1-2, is DGGITQSPKYLFRKEGQNVTLSCEQNLNHDAMYWYRQDPGQGLRLIYYSQIVNDFQKGDIAEGYSVSREKKESFPLTVTSAQKNPTAFYLCASSIAGGTYGYTFGSGTRLTVV.

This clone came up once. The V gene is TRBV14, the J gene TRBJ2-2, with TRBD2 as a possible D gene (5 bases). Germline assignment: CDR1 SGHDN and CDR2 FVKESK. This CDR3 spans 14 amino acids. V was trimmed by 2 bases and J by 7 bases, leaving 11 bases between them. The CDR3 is CASSQLAKGGELFF. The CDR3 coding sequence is TGTGCCAGCAGCCAACTAGCCAAAGGCGGGGAGCTGTTTTTT.

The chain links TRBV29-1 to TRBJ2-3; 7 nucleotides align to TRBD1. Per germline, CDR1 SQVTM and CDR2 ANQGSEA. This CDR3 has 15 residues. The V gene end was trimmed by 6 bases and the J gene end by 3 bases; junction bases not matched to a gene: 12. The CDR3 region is CSVDRQGRETDTQYF. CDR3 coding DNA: TGCAGCGTGGATAGACAGGGCAGGGAGACAGATACGCAGTATTTT.

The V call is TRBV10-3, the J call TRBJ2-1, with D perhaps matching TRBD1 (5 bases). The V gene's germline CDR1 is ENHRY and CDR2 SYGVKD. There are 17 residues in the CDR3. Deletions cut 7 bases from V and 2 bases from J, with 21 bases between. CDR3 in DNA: TGTGCCATCAAGGACCAGGGTAGTAGGCGGCCCTACAATGAGCAGTTCTTC. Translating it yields CAIKDQGSRRPYNEQFF.